The 30 T cell receptor beta chains below all came from one sample that was sequenced in a study of low-dose radiotherapy and immunotherapy resistance in tumors. The time point was: after trial treatment. The treatment denotes: LDRT plus nivolumab, ipilimumab, low-dose cyclophosphamide and aspirin (RACIN trial). Both TCRalpha and TCRbeta chains were reverse transcribed with V-gene-specific primers. A roughly 20-cycle PCR with a constant-region primer and V-primer adapter amplified TCRs. TCRdb independently ran MiXCR on the reads; one entry per CDR3 protein. There are about 100,000 distinct CDR3 sequences in the sample; roughly 20% occur only once, and over 3.5% lies in the top ten. This specimen consisted of PBMCs, obtained after low-dose radiotherapy plus immunotherapy. The receptors come from a male donor with prostate cancer.

This clonotype has a handful of counts. The chain carries TRBV28 and TRBJ2-1; 13 nucleotides agree with TRBD2. Germline V CDR1 and CDR2: MDHEN, SYDVKM. With 2 bases clipped from V and 4 bases from J, the junction kept 5 bases outside the gene matches. The CDR3 loop spans 17 amino acids. CDR3 sequence: CASSLPGTSGIYNEQFF. Here the CDR3 DNA reads TGTGCCAGCAGTTTACCCGGGACTAGCGGGATTTACAATGAGCAGTTCTTC.

The V call is TRBV4-1, the J call TRBJ2-7; D might be TRBD1 or TRBD2, each matching 5 bases. The CDR3 loop spans 15 amino acids. Germline V gives CDR1 MGHRA, CDR2 YSYEKL. V was clipped by 4 bases and J by 2 bases, with 15 bases between them. The CDR3 reads CASSPQGTQTYEQYF. CDR3 coding DNA: TGCGCCAGCAGCCCGCAAGGGACGCAAACCTACGAGCAGTACTTC.

This clonotype has a count of ten or more. V usage is TRBV4-1 and J usage is TRBJ2-5; D might be TRBD1 (6 bases). V lost 4 bases to trimming and J lost 4 bases, with 10 bases between them. CDR1 MGHRA and CDR2 YSYEKL come from the germline V gene. The CDR3 spans 13 residues. CDR3 sequence reads: CASSPTGRETQYF. CDR3 in DNA: TGCGCCAGCAGCCCGACAGGCAGAGAGACCCAGTACTTC.

This clonotype came up many times. This sequence joins TRBV11-2 and TRBJ2-7; D remains unclear. This CDR3 region has 13 residues. Germline V gene data show CDR1 as SGHAT and CDR2 as FQNNGV. V gave up 1 base and J gave up 2 bases, with 6 bases separating them. The chain's CDR3 is CASSLGGPYEQYF. The CDR3 region has the DNA TGTGCCAGCAGCTTAGGGGGTCCCTACGAGCAGTACTTC.

This clonotype was picked up a small number of times. The V gene is TRBV5-4, the J gene TRBJ2-1; 9 bases line up with TRBD2. The CDR3 consists of 16 residues. The V gene's germline CDR1 is SGHNT and CDR2 YYREEE (reference sequence). The V segment lost 4 bases and the J segment 6 bases; nucleotides outside the gene matches: 11. The CDR3 bases are TGTGCCAGCAGCCCTGAGAGCGGGGGGCCTTTCAATGAGCAGTTCTTC. The encoded protein is CASSPESGGPFNEQFF.

This clonotype was seen repeatedly, ten times or more. The chain is built from TRBV7-9 and TRBJ2-1; 9 bases fit TRBD2. The ends lost 5 bases at V and 4 bases at J; junction bases unmatched: 12. The CDR3 sequence is 17 residues long. Germline lookup yields CDR1 SEHNR and CDR2 FQNEAQ (reference sequence). CDR3 DNA: TGTGCCAGCAGCCCACCACCTAGCGGGGTCCATTACAATGAGCAGTTCTTC. This codes for CASSPPPSGVHYNEQFF.

This clonotype has a count of ten or more. This sequence joins TRBV20-1 and TRBJ2-1, with 10 bases fitting TRBD1. V trimming: 6 bases; J trimming: 7 bases; junction bases outside the gene matches: 9. This CDR3 comprises 14 residues. The germline CDR1 and CDR2 sequences are DFQATT and SNEGSKA (reference sequence). The CDR3 DNA follows: TGCAGTGCCAGCCGGGACAGGGGTCGGAATGAGCAGTTCTTC. Translating gives CSASRDRGRNEQFF.

DNA for the CDR3: TGTGCCAGCAGCTCCTACGGAGGGCAGCCGTCGGTTTTCTTT. The encoded protein is CASSSYGGQPSVFF. The V and J genes are TRBV3-1 and TRBJ1-1, with D unresolved. Trimming removed 5 bases at V and 13 bases at J, with 23 bases between. This CDR3 comprises 14 residues. The germline CDR1 and CDR2 sequences are LGHDT and YNNKEL (reference sequence).

With regard to this clonotype: At one boundary the junction diverges from the germline segment, which might be a read error. The chain combines TRBV7-2 with TRBJ2-2, with TRBD2 as a possible D gene (5 bases). This CDR3 is 16 amino acids long. CDR1 and CDR2 (germline): SGHTA, FQGNSA. CDR3 protein: CVSSPSPDGDTGELLF. In DNA, the CDR3 is TGTGTCAGCAGCCCATCCCCGGACGGAGACACCGGGGAGCTGTTATTT.

The V call is TRBV5-1, the J call TRBJ2-7, with 12 bases fitting TRBD2. Germline V gene sequence: CDR1 SGHRS, CDR2 YFSETQ. This CDR3 is built from 15 residues. The J segment lost 3 bases and the V segment lost 4 bases, leaving 5 bases of the junction unmatched. The DNA for the CDR3 is TGCGCCAGCAGCCTACTAGCGGGGGGACACTACGAGCAGTACTTC. Its translation: CASSLLAGGHYEQYF.

This chain links TRBV9 with TRBJ1-5; no clear D. Trimming removed 3 bases at V and 9 bases at J, with 16 bases between. This CDR3 region has 14 residues. CDR1 and CDR2 from the germline V gene are SGDLS and YYNGEE. CDR3 sequence reads: CASSGYYDDRPQHF. The DNA of the CDR3 is TGTGCCAGCAGCGGCTACTACGACGATCGGCCCCAGCATTTT.

This clonotype was picked up many times. V is TRBV2 and J is TRBJ2-2; the match to TRBD1 covers 7 bases. Trimming cost V 3 bases and J 4 bases; bases outside gene matches: 11. CDR3 length: 17 amino acids. Germline CDR1 and CDR2: SNHLY and FYNNEI. CDR3 DNA sequence: TGTGCCAGCAGTGACCCGTCGACAGGGTTCCCCACCGGGGAGCTGTTTTTT. It yields the protein CASSDPSTGFPTGELFF.

The gene calls are TRBV28 and TRBJ1-1; 9 bases match TRBD1. The junction had 5 bases not matched to a gene; V was cut back by 6 bases and J by 0 bases. CDR3 size: 15 residues. Per germline, CDR1 MDHEN and CDR2 SYDVKM. The CDR3 is CASSLGQGLNTEAFF. CDR3 nucleotide sequence: TGTGCCAGCAGCCTCGGACAGGGGCTGAACACTGAAGCTTTCTTT.

This clonotype was seen repeatedly, ten times or more. This chain uses TRBV7-9 with TRBJ1-4, with no clear D. There are 13 residues in the CDR3. Germline values: CDR1 SEHNR, CDR2 FQNEAQ (reference sequence). V lost 1 base and J lost 10, with 10 bases in between. The CDR3 is CASSLDSGRKLFF. For the CDR3, the DNA is TGTGCCAGCAGCTTAGATTCGGGTCGAAAACTGTTTTTT.

This clonotype has only a few counts. The J gene is TRBJ2-3, the V gene TRBV6-2 or TRBV6-3; perhaps D is TRBD1 or TRBD2 (6 bases each). Trimming shortened V by 4 bases and J by 6 bases, and 14 bases separated the two germline ends. Per the germline V gene, CDR1 is MNHEY and CDR2 is SVGEGT. There are 14 residues in the CDR3. The CDR3 bases are TGTGCCAGCAGTTCGACGGGGGCGCAGGATACGCAGTATTTT. It yields the protein CASSSTGAQDTQYF.

This chain uses TRBV18 with TRBJ2-7; D possibly corresponds to TRBD2 (6 bases). Germline V gene sequence: CDR1 KGHSH, CDR2 LQKENI. This CDR3 is 16 amino acids long. Trimming shortened V by 1 base and J by 5 bases, and 18 bases separated the two germline ends. The CDR3, as DNA: TGTGCCAGCTCACCACTGGGGACTGGCTCCTACAACGAGCAGTACTTC. Its translation: CASSPLGTGSYNEQYF.

As concerns this clonotype: This probably arose from a read error, given a far larger clone one base away. V gene TRBV28 combines with J gene TRBJ1-5; TRBD1 matches at 7 bases. This CDR3 contains 14 residues. Germline CDR1 and CDR2: MDHEN and SYDVKM. This CDR3 reads CSSRDRELDQPQHF. Here the CDR3 DNA reads TGCTCCAGCAGAGACAGGGAATTGGATCAGCCCCAGCATTTT. Supplemented by reference TRBV28 and TRBJ1-5, the full variable domain reads DVKVTQSSRYLVKRTGEKVFLECVQDMDHENMFWYRQDPGLGLRLIYFSYDVKMKEKGDIPEGYSVSREKKERFSLILESASTNQTSMYLCSSRDRELDQPQHFGDGTRLSIL.

This clonotype was recorded at least ten times. The V gene is TRBV7-2, the J gene TRBJ2-5, with a possible D match to TRBD2 (6 bases). CDR1 SGHTA and CDR2 FQGNSA come from the germline V gene. Trimming stripped 5 bases from V and 3 bases from J, with 16 bases between. The CDR3 length is 15 residues. CDR3 DNA: TGTGCCAGCAGCAACTGGGGGACTGGCAAAGAGACCCAGTACTTC. Protein: CASSNWGTGKETQYF.

At least ten counts were recorded for this clonotype. The chain is built from TRBV6-5 and TRBJ2-5, with a possible D match to TRBD2 (6 bases). The germline gives CDR1 MNHEY, CDR2 SVGAGI. Trimming cost V 8 bases and J 5 bases, with 18 bases left between them. The CDR3 length is 14 residues. The chain's CDR3 is CASGPSGVWETQYF. The CDR3 DNA sequence: TGTGCCAGCGGCCCCTCGGGGGTCTGGGAGACCCAGTACTTC.

This clonotype has just one count. A read error is likely here: a far larger clone is one base away. CDR3 in amino acids: CASGELAQSQHF. As DNA, the CDR3 is TGTGCCAGCGGTGAACTAGCTCAGTCCCAGCATTTT. The rearrangement joins TRBV12-3 or TRBV12-4 to TRBJ1-5; the D is unclear. The CDR3 runs to 12 residues.

This clonotype was seen ten or more times. V and J are TRBV12-3 or TRBV12-4 and TRBJ2-1; D unresolved. CDR3 length equals 14 residues. The germline V and J ends were trimmed by 7 bases and 0 bases, with 10 bases remaining between them. The CDR3 spells CASTPSSSYNEQFF. Here the CDR3 DNA reads TGTGCCAGCACCCCATCAAGCTCCTACAATGAGCAGTTCTTC.

This clonotype was found many times. The chain is built from TRBV6-1 and TRBJ1-2; TRBD1 matches at 8 bases. CDR3 size: 12 residues. Germline V gene data show CDR1 as MNHNS and CDR2 as SASEGT. V gave up 5 bases and J gave up 6 bases; unmatched junction bases: 2. CDR3 sequence: CASSWTGNGYTF. The CDR3 DNA reads TGTGCCAGCAGTTGGACAGGGAATGGCTACACCTTC.

This clonotype appeared a few times. V and J are TRBV5-1 and TRBJ2-3; no firm D call. V dropped 4 bases and J dropped 2 bases, with 11 bases sitting between them. This CDR3 is built from 14 residues. CDR1 SGHRS and CDR2 YFSETQ come from the germline V gene. CDR3 residues: CASSQSDATDTQYF. The CDR3, as DNA: TGCGCCAGCAGCCAGTCGGACGCCACAGATACGCAGTATTTT.

The chain joins TRBV10-3 to TRBJ2-7; the D gene is possibly TRBD1 (6 bases). Germline V gene lookup returns CDR1 ENHRY and CDR2 SYGVKD. This CDR3 spans 14 amino acids. V lost 4 bases, J lost 0 bases, and 10 bases lay in between. The CDR3 nucleotides read TGTGCCATCAGTGCAGGGGAAGACTCCTACGAGCAGTACTTC. Its translation is CAISAGEDSYEQYF.

J is TRBJ2-5 and V is TRBV3-1; 8 nucleotides match TRBD1. The junction had 10 bases not matched to a gene; V was cut back by 3 bases and J by 7 bases. Germline V CDR1 and CDR2: LGHDT, YNNKEL (reference sequence). This CDR3 has 15 amino acids. CDR3 coding DNA: TGTGCCAGCAGCCAGGAGGACAGGGCTTTTGTGACCCAGTACTTC. Protein sequence: CASSQEDRAFVTQYF.

Points on this clonotype: The likely explanation is a read error, given a far larger clone one base away. J is TRBJ2-1 and V is TRBV12-5; TRBD1 agrees at 12 bases. With 5 bases clipped from V and 10 bases from J, the junction kept 6 bases outside the gene matches. Per the germline V gene, CDR1 is LGHNT and CDR2 is FRNRAP. The length of the CDR3 is 14 residues. The CDR3 DNA follows: TGTGCTAGTGGTCAGGGACAGGGGGCGTACGAGCAGTTCTTC. Protein: CASGQGQGAYEQFF.

This clonotype was found many times. The chain employs TRBV29-1 and TRBJ1-1; D gene uncertain. In germline, CDR1 is SQVTM, CDR2 ANQGSEA. V was shortened by 4 bases and J by 1 base, with 7 bases between the two germline ends. This CDR3 contains 12 residues. The CDR3 sequence is CSVAGPNTEAFF. In nucleotides, the CDR3 is TGCAGCGTTGCGGGCCCGAACACTGAAGCTTTCTTT.

This chain connects TRBV30 to TRBJ1-1, with a tentative D call TRBD1 (5 bases). Per the germline V gene, CDR1 is GTSNPN and CDR2 is SVGIG (reference sequence). V lost 0 bases and J lost 13, with 18 bases in between. This CDR3 contains 13 residues. The CDR3 is CAWSVSQPGQGFF. The CDR3 DNA is TGTGCCTGGAGTGTCTCGCAGCCAGGACAAGGTTTCTTT.

V gene TRBV6-2 or TRBV6-3 combines with J gene TRBJ2-4; D unclear. Germline lookup yields CDR1 MNHEY and CDR2 SVGEGT. The CDR3 has 16 amino acids. V was pared by 7 bases and J by 0 bases, with 16 bases between. CDR3 DNA sequence: TGTGCCAGCAACCTGGGAATGACGGAAGCCAAAAACATTCAGTACTTC. It translates to CASNLGMTEAKNIQYF.

V is TRBV3-1 and J is TRBJ2-2; TRBD1 is a possible D gene (7 bases). V lost 1 base to trimming and J lost 3 bases, with 12 bases between them. Germline V gene lookup returns CDR1 LGHDT and CDR2 YNNKEL (reference sequence). This CDR3 is 16 amino acids long. The CDR3 reads CASSQGGRGDTGELFF. The CDR3 DNA sequence: TGTGCCAGCAGCCAAGGGGGCAGGGGGGACACCGGGGAGCTGTTTTTT.